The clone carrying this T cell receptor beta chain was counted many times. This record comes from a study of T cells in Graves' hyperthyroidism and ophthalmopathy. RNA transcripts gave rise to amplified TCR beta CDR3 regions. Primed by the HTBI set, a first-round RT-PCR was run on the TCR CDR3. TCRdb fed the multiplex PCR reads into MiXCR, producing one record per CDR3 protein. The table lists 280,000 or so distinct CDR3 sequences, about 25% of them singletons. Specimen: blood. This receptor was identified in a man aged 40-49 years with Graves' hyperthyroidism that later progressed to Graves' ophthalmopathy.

CDR3 loop: CASSLVVTTDSEQYF. CDR3 nucleotide sequence: TGTGCCAGCAGCTTAGTGGTGACTACTGACAGCGAGCAGTACTTC. This chain joins TRBV11-2 and TRBJ2-7; tentatively, D is TRBD1 or TRBD2 (5 bases each). CDR1 is SGHAT, CDR2 FQNNGV, per germline. V lost 1 base and J 6 bases, leaving 16 bases between the germline ends. The CDR3 runs to 15 residues.